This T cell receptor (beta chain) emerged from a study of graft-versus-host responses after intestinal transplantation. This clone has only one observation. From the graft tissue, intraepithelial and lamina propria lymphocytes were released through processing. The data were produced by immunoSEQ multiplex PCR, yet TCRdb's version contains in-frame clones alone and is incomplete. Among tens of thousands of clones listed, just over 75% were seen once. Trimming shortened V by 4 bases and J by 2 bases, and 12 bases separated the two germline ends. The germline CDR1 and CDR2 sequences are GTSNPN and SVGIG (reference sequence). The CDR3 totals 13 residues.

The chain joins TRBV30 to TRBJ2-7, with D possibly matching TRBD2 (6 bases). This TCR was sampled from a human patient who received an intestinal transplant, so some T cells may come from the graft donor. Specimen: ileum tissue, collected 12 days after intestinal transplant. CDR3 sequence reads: CAWKGLTTYEQYF. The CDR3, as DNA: TGTGCCTGGAAGGGACTGACTACCTACGAGCAGTACTTC.